The clone carrying this TCR beta chain appeared once. The data were taken from a study of T cell changes during pregnancy in multiple sclerosis. The assay was immunoSEQ multiplex PCR, and TCRdb's table has in-frame clones only and misses some. The sample lists some 27,000 clones; around nine tenths were seen once. V shed 7 bases and J 5 bases; nucleotides not matched to a gene: 11. The CDR3 sequence is 15 residues long. CDR1 is ENHRY, CDR2 SYGVKD, per germline. This clonotype was sampled from a female donor with multiple sclerosis, enrolled in a pregnancy study. The source was CD8+ T cells from peripheral blood mononuclear cells, collected before pregnancy. V is TRBV10-3 and J is TRBJ1-1; TRBD1 matches 9 bases. For the CDR3, the DNA is TGTGCCATCACCCCCGGACAGGGGACAAGAACTGAAGCTTTCTTT. It encodes CAITPGQGTRTEAFF.